This T cell receptor (beta chain) derives from a study of shared clonotypes between healthy human individuals. Study-wide context: Each donor's CD4 naive and CD4 memory cells filled three plates apiece, CD8 naive two, and CD8 memory one.

Into CD45RA+ naive and CD45RA-negative memory subsets, the CD4+ cells were split. The data were produced by immunoSEQ multiplex PCR, yet TCRdb's version contains in-frame clones alone and is incomplete. Of roughly 2 million clones listed, 85% to 95% are singletons. The length of the CDR3 is 15 residues. V dropped 1 base and J dropped 0 bases, with 9 bases sitting between them. In germline, CDR1 is SGHVS, CDR2 FNYEAQ. Concerning this clone itself: Its antigen is undetermined.

Study results and caveats: Non-shared clonotypes had lower generation probabilities than those shared by all four donors. The genetic and exposure-history diversity represented was limited by few donors.

The rearrangement uses TRBV7-6 and TRBJ1-2; D ambiguous. Specimen: naive CD4+ T cells sorted from blood. The subset was: CD45RA+ positively selected. The TCR was taken from a man aged 18 to 30 in good health. CDR3 sequence (DNA): TGTGCCAGCAGCTTAGGCGCGGGGTCTAACTATGGCTACACCTTC. Protein: CASSLGAGSNYGYTF.